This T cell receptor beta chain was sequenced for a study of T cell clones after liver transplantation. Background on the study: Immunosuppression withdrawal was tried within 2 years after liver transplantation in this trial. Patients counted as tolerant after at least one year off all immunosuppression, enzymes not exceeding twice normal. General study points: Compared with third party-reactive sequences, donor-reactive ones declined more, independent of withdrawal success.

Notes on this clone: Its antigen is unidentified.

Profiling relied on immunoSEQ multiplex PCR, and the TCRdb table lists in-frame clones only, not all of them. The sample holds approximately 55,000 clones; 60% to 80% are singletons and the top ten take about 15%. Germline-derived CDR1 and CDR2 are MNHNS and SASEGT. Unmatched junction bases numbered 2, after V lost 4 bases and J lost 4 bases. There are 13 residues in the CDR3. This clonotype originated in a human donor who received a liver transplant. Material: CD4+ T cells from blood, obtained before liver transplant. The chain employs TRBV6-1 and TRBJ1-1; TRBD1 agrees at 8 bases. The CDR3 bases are TGTGCCAGCAGTGTAACAGGGGGCACTGAAGCTTTCTTT. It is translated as CASSVTGGTEAFF.